A selection of T cell receptor beta chains follows, all from one sample in a study of sequential checkpoint blockade in melanoma. The repertoire was sequenced with immunoSEQ multiplex PCR; TCRdb's copy has only in-frame clones and lacks some. The sample has roughly 20,000 clones; roughly 73% are singletons. The specimen was tumor tissue (inferred from file names), collected from a patient given nivolumab and ipilimumab in sequence. The origin of the receptors is a human donor with melanoma. Both conserved end residues are part of each CDR3. The D gene is left open where the match is weak. Part of the rows lack a size; the others show once, few, many or a class for expanded clones.

DNA: TGCGCCAGCAGCTTGGAAGGGCCCAGAATTCAAGAGACCCAGTACTTC
CDR3: CASSLEGPRIQETQYF
V: TRBV5-1
length: 16
D: NA
J: TRBJ2-5
size: NA

DNA: TGTGCCTGGAGTGTACTTACTAGCGGAGGCGGGGAGACCCAGTACTTC
CDR3: CAWSVLTSGGGETQYF
V: TRBV30
length: 16
D: TRBD2
J: TRBJ2-5
size: NA

DNA: TGTGCCAGCAGCCATCAGGGACAGGGGGCCTACGAGCAGTACTTC
CDR3: CASSHQGQGAYEQYF
V: TRBV14
length: 15
D: TRBD1
J: TRBJ2-7
size: NA

DNA: TGTGCCAGTAGTCCCAACGAGGGACTAGCGGGGGGCCTACAATGGGAGCAGTTCTTC
CDR3: CASSPNEGLAGGLQWEQFF
V: TRBV19
length: 19
D: TRBD2
J: TRBJ2-1
size: NA

DNA: TGTGCCAGCAGCCCCGGGGGGATCCGGTACGAGCAGTACTTC
CDR3: CASSPGGIRYEQYF
V: TRBV15
length: 14
D: TRBD2
J: TRBJ2-7
size: NA

DNA: TGTGCCAGCCGGGGGCAGGAGGTTGGGGAGCAGTACTTC
CDR3: CASRGQEVGEQYF
V: TRBV2
length: 13
D: NA
J: TRBJ2-7
size: NA

DNA: TGTGCCAGCAGGGCTGTTGGTAATGAAAAACTGTTTTTT
CDR3: CASRAVGNEKLFF
V: TRBV6-8
length: 13
D: NA
J: TRBJ1-4
size: NA

DNA: TGCGCCAGTACCTCAGCCGGGAACACCGGGGAGCTGTTTTTT
CDR3: CASTSAGNTGELFF
V: TRBV5-1
length: 14
D: NA
J: TRBJ2-2
size: NA

DNA: TGCGCCAGCAGCCAAACAACAGGGGCGGGCACTGAAGCTTTCTTT
CDR3: CASSQTTGAGTEAFF
V: TRBV4-1
length: 15
D: TRBD1
J: TRBJ1-1
size: few

DNA: TGTGCCAGTAGACTAGCGGGTGATACGCAGTATTTT
CDR3: CASRLAGDTQYF
V: TRBV19
length: 12
D: TRBD2
J: TRBJ2-3
size: NA

DNA: TGTGCCTGGGGGACAGGGCGAGGTCAGCCCCAGCATTTT
CDR3: CAWGTGRGQPQHF
V: TRBV30
length: 13
D: TRBD1
J: TRBJ1-5
size: NA

DNA: TGCGCCAGCAGTGACACGGTTACACCCGAGCAGTACTTC
CDR3: CASSDTVTPEQYF
V: TRBV10-2
length: 13
D: NA
J: TRBJ2-7
size: NA

DNA: TGTGCCAGCACTGAGGACAGGGGGCGCGGCGGGGAGCTGTTTTTT
CDR3: CASTEDRGRGGELFF
V: TRBV12-5
length: 15
D: TRBD1
J: TRBJ2-2
size: NA

DNA: TGTGCCAGCAGTGAAATCCAGGGCGAGACCCAGTACTTC
CDR3: CASSEIQGETQYF
V: TRBV9
length: 13
D: NA
J: TRBJ2-5
size: NA

DNA: TGTGCCAGCAGTGAAAGGGGAAACTATGGCTACACCTTC
CDR3: CASSERGNYGYTF
V: TRBV6-7
length: 13
D: NA
J: TRBJ1-2
size: NA

DNA: TGTGCCACCAGTGATCTAGCGGGGAGTACCTACAATGAGCAGTTCTTC
CDR3: CATSDLAGSTYNEQFF
V: TRBV27
length: 16
D: TRBD2
J: TRBJ2-1
size: once

DNA: TGCGCCAGCAGCTTGGGAGGGTCGGATGAAAAACTGTTTTTT
CDR3: CASSLGGSDEKLFF
V: TRBV5-1
length: 14
D: NA
J: TRBJ1-4
size: NA

DNA: TGTGCCAGCAGCCCTAGGGCACAGGCTCGTAACACTGAAGCTTTCTTT
CDR3: CASSPRAQARNTEAFF
V: TRBV11-3
length: 16
D: NA
J: TRBJ1-1
size: NA

DNA: TGTGCCAGCTCACCACCCGAACGTCTTGAGACCCAGTACTTC
CDR3: CASSPPERLETQYF
V: TRBV18
length: 14
D: NA
J: TRBJ2-5
size: NA

DNA: TGTGCCAGCAACACCGGGACTAGCTACAATGAGCAGTTCTTC
CDR3: CASNTGTSYNEQFF
V: TRBV11-1
length: 14
D: TRBD2
J: TRBJ2-1
size: few

DNA: TGTGCCAGCAGTCAGGGAGGGGTCACTGAAGCTTTCTTT
CDR3: CASSQGGVTEAFF
V: TRBV6-8
length: 13
D: NA
J: TRBJ1-1
size: NA

DNA: TGCGCCAGCAGTGAGTATCAGGGGGAGTCCTACGAGCAGTACTTC
CDR3: CASSEYQGESYEQYF
V: TRBV10-2
length: 15
D: TRBD1
J: TRBJ2-7
size: NA

DNA: TGTGCCAGCAGTCGCCGTAAAAGGGGAGTGAACACTGAAGCTTTCTTT
CDR3: CASSRRKRGVNTEAFF
V: TRBV6-8
length: 16
D: NA
J: TRBJ1-1
size: NA

DNA: TGCGCCAGCAGCTTGGCCGGGTGGGGAACCTACGAGCAGTACTTC
CDR3: CASSLAGWGTYEQYF
V: TRBV5-1
length: 15
D: NA
J: TRBJ2-7
size: NA

DNA: TGTGCCAGCTCACCAGCAGGGTCCTACGAGCAGTACTTC
CDR3: CASSPAGSYEQYF
V: TRBV18
length: 13
D: NA
J: TRBJ2-7
size: NA

DNA: TGTGCCAGCAGGAAGGGCACAGGGGGCACCTACGAGCAGTACTTC
CDR3: CASRKGTGGTYEQYF
V: TRBV6-9
length: 15
D: TRBD1
J: TRBJ2-7
size: NA

DNA: TGTGCCAGCTCATCGAGGGCAGGGAATCACAATGAGCAGTTCTTC
CDR3: CASSSRAGNHNEQFF
V: TRBV18
length: 15
D: NA
J: TRBJ2-1
size: NA

DNA: TGCGCCAGCAGCGCCGGACAGGGGGTTGAGACCCAGTACTTC
CDR3: CASSAGQGVETQYF
V: TRBV5-1
length: 14
D: TRBD1
J: TRBJ2-5
size: NA

DNA: TGTGCCAGCACGGCCCTCACAGGGAACTATGGCTACACCTTC
CDR3: CASTALTGNYGYTF
V: TRBV9
length: 14
D: NA
J: TRBJ1-2
size: NA

DNA: TGTGCCAGCAGTCCCCGGGACAGGAGAGCTCAGCCCCAGCATTTT
CDR3: CASSPRDRRAQPQHF
V: TRBV6-8
length: 15
D: TRBD1
J: TRBJ1-5
size: medium-sized

DNA: TGCGCCAGCAGCCAGCCGACAGGAGATCAGCCCCAGCATTTT
CDR3: CASSQPTGDQPQHF
V: TRBV23-1
length: 14
D: NA
J: TRBJ1-5
size: NA

DNA: TGCGCCAGCAGTCAATGGGGGTACTTGCCCTCCTACAATGAGCAGTTCTTC
CDR3: CASSQWGYLPSYNEQFF
V: TRBV23-1
length: 17
D: NA
J: TRBJ2-1
size: NA

DNA: TGTGCCTGGAGTGCCCGGGACAGGGGATCTTACGAGCAGTACTTC
CDR3: CAWSARDRGSYEQYF
V: TRBV30
length: 15
D: TRBD1
J: TRBJ2-7
size: NA

DNA: TGTGCCAGCATGAGTCAGGGGGGCACTGAAGCTTTCTTT
CDR3: CASMSQGGTEAFF
V: TRBV6-9
length: 13
D: TRBD1
J: TRBJ1-1
size: NA

DNA: TGCGCCAGCAGTGAGGGTTCTAGCACAGATACGCAGTATTTT
CDR3: CASSEGSSTDTQYF
V: TRBV10-1
length: 14
D: NA
J: TRBJ2-3
size: NA

DNA: TGTGCCTGGGGGGTCAGGTCCTACGAGCAGTACTTC
CDR3: CAWGVRSYEQYF
V: TRBV30
length: 12
D: NA
J: TRBJ2-7
size: once

DNA: TGTGCCAGCAGCTTGGTAACTACGGTTGCCTACAATGAGCAGTTCTTC
CDR3: CASSLVTTVAYNEQFF
V: TRBV7-8
length: 16
D: NA
J: TRBJ2-1
size: NA

DNA: TGTGCCAGCAGACCGACCCCGGGGGCGGTCTTACTTACCGGGGAGCTGTTTTTT
CDR3: CASRPTPGAVLLTGELFF
V: TRBV28
length: 18
D: NA
J: TRBJ2-2
size: NA

DNA: TGTGCCAGCAGTTTAGTCACTAGCGGGATCTACGAGCAGTACTTC
CDR3: CASSLVTSGIYEQYF
V: TRBV28
length: 15
D: TRBD2
J: TRBJ2-7
size: NA

DNA: TGTGCCTGGAGGGGGTGGGCCAACACCGGGGAGCTGTTTTTT
CDR3: CAWRGWANTGELFF
V: TRBV30
length: 14
D: NA
J: TRBJ2-2
size: NA

DNA: TGTGCCAGCAGCCAAGATCAGGGACTCTATGGCTACACCTTC
CDR3: CASSQDQGLYGYTF
V: TRBV14
length: 14
D: NA
J: TRBJ1-2
size: once

DNA: TGTGCCATCAATGGCGCGGGCGAGCCAACCCCGGGGACAGATACGCAGTATTTT
CDR3: CAINGAGEPTPGTDTQYF
V: TRBV10-3
length: 18
D: NA
J: TRBJ2-3
size: NA

DNA: TGTGCCAGCAGGGGGGGGACTGAAGCTTTCTTT
CDR3: CASRGGTEAFF
V: TRBV6-4
length: 11
D: NA
J: TRBJ1-1
size: NA

DNA: TGTGCCTGGAGTTTTGGCAGGGGGGGCACTGAAGCTTTCTTT
CDR3: CAWSFGRGGTEAFF
V: TRBV30
length: 14
D: TRBD1
J: TRBJ1-1
size: few

DNA: TGTGCCAGCTTGGTAGCGGGAGGTTCCACAGATACGCAGTATTTT
CDR3: CASLVAGGSTDTQYF
V: TRBV28
length: 15
D: TRBD2
J: TRBJ2-3
size: NA

DNA: TGTGCCAGCAGACCGAATTACAATGAGCAGTTCTTC
CDR3: CASRPNYNEQFF
V: TRBV22-1
length: 12
D: NA
J: TRBJ2-1
size: once

DNA: TGTGCCAGTAGTATCCGTGGAGGAGCTAACTATGGCTACACCTTC
CDR3: CASSIRGGANYGYTF
V: TRBV19
length: 15
D: NA
J: TRBJ1-2
size: NA

DNA: TGTGCTAGTGCCCTAAGAGAGGTCTACGAGCAGTACTTC
CDR3: CASALREVYEQYF
V: TRBV12-5
length: 13
D: NA
J: TRBJ2-7
size: NA

DNA: TGTGCCAGTAGTATAGCCTCAGGGTTCTATGGCTACACCTTC
CDR3: CASSIASGFYGYTF
V: TRBV19
length: 14
D: NA
J: TRBJ1-2
size: few

DNA: TGTGCCTGGAAGGTTAGGACCCAGGGGGCCTATGGCTACACCTTC
CDR3: CAWKVRTQGAYGYTF
V: TRBV30
length: 15
D: TRBD1
J: TRBJ1-2
size: NA

DNA: TGTGCCTGGAGGGGTTGGACAGGGAATAATTCACCCCTCCACTTT
CDR3: CAWRGWTGNNSPLHF
V: TRBV30
length: 15
D: TRBD1
J: TRBJ1-6
size: NA